Listed here is a single T cell receptor beta chain. CDR1 LNHDA and CDR2 SQIVND come from the germline V gene (reference sequence). V was pared by 4 bases and J by 8 bases, with 17 bases between. The CDR3 is 15 residues long. This sample stems from a study of shared clonotypes between healthy human individuals. Caucasian adults living in Nashville, Tennessee, provided all samples. Sequenced by immunoSEQ multiplex PCR; TCRdb stores in-frame clones only, minus some. The sample has roughly 700,000 clones; about 74% are singletons. This sequence originates from a woman under 40 in good health. The material sequenced was memory CD4+ T cells sorted from blood. Specified subset: CD45RA-negative fraction. The rearrangement uses TRBV19 and TRBJ1-4; D is undetermined. CDR3 residues: CASSSILAGNEKLFF. CDR3 in DNA: TGTGCCAGTAGTAGCATATTGGCTGGCAACGAAAAACTGTTTTTT. Based on the CDR3 plus reference TRBV19 and TRBJ1-4, the full variable domain is DGGITQSPKYLFRKEGQNVTLSCEQNLNHDAMYWYRQDPGQGLRLIYYSQIVNDFQKGDIAEGYSVSREKKESFPLTVTSAQKNPTAFYLCASSSILAGNEKLFFGSGTQLSVL.